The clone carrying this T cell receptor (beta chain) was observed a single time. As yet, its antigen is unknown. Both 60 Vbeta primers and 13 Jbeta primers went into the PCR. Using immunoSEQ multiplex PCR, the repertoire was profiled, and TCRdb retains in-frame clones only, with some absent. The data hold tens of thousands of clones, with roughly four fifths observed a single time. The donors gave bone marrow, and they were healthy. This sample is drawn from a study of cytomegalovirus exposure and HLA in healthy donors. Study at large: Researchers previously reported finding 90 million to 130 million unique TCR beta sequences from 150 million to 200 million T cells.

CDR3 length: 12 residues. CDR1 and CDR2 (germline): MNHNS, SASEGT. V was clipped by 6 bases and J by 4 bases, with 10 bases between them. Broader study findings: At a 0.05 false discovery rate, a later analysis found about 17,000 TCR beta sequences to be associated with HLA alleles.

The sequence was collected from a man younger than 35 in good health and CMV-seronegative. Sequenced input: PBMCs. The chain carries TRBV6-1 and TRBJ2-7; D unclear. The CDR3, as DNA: TGTGCCAGCAGCTTCGACACTTACGAGCAGTACTTC. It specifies CASSFDTYEQYF.